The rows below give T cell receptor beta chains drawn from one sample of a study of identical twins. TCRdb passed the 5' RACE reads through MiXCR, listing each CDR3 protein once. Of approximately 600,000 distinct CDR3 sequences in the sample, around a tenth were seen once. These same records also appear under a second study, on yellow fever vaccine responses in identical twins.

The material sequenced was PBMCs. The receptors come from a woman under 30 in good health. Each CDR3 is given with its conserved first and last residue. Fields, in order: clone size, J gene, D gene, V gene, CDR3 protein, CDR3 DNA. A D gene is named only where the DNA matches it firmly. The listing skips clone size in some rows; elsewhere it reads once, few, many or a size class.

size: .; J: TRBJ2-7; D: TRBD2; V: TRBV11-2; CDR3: CASSPSPSGTYEQYF; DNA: TGTGCCAGCAGCCCCAGTCCTAGCGGGACCTACGAGCAGTACTTC
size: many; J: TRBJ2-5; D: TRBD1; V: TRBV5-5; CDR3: CASTEGTAMYQETQYF; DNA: TGTGCCAGCACCGAAGGGACAGCGATGTACCAAGAGACCCAGTACTTC
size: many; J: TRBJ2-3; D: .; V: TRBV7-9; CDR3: CASSLGLRGSTDTQYF; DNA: TGTGCCAGCAGCTTGGGTCTTCGGGGGAGCACAGATACGCAGTATTTT
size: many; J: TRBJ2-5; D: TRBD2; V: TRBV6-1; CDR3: CASSPLAEILTQYF; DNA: TGTGCCAGCAGCCCTCTAGCGGAAATTTTGACCCAGTACTTC
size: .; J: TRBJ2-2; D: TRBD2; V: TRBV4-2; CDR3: CASSQRASGGSNTGELFF; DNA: TGTGCCAGCAGCCAACGAGCTAGCGGGGGGTCAAACACCGGGGAGCTGTTTTTT
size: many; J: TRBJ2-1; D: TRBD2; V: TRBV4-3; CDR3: CASSQWAGDSEQFF; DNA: TGCGCCAGCAGCCAATGGGCGGGAGATTCTGAGCAGTTCTTC
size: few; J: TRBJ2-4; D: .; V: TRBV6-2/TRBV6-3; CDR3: CASSPNSPQGAKNIQYF; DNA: TGTGCCAGCAGTCCCAACAGTCCACAGGGAGCCAAAAACATTCAGTACTTC
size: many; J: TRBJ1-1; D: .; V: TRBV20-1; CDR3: CSATGLLNTEAFF; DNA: TGCAGTGCTACGGGACTACTGAACACTGAAGCTTTCTTT
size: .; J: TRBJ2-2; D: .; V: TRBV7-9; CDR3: CASSFTGWGTGELFF; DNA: TGTGCCAGCAGCTTTACAGGGTGGGGCACCGGGGAGCTGTTTTTT
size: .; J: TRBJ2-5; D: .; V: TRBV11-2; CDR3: CASSPPNYQETQYF; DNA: TGTGCCAGCAGCCCCCCTAATTATCAAGAGACCCAGTACTTC
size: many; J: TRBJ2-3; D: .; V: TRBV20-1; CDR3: CSAPGYFSDTQYF; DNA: TGCAGTGCTCCCGGATACTTCTCAGATACGCAGTATTTT
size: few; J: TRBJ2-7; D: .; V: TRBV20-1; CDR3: CSARGNLGIDGIYEQYF; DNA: TGCAGTGCTAGAGGAAACCTCGGGATTGACGGGATCTACGAGCAGTACTTC
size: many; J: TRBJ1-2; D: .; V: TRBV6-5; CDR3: CASSYSIGINYGYTF; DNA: TGTGCCAGCAGTTACTCGATAGGGATTAACTATGGCTACACCTTC
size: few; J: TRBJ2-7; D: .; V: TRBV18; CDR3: CASSIGSGRSSYEQYF; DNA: TGTGCCAGCTCAATTGGATCGGGACGTAGCTCCTACGAGCAGTACTTC
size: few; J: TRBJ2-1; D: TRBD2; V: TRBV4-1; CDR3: CASKNIQSGRNGEQFF; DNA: TGCGCCAGCAAAAATATTCAAAGCGGGAGGAATGGTGAGCAGTTCTTC
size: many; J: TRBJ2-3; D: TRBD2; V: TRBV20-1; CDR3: CSASETSGGFDTQYF; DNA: TGCAGTGCTTCCGAGACTAGCGGGGGATTCGATACGCAGTATTTT
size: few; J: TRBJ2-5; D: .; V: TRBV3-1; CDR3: CASSQEILKVETQYF; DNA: TGTGCCAGCAGCCAAGAGATTCTTAAGGTAGAGACCCAGTACTTC
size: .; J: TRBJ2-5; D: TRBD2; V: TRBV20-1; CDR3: CSASGGSETQYF; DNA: TGCAGTGCTAGTGGCGGGAGTGAGACCCAGTACTTC
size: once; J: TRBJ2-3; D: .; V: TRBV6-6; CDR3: CASSYELTDTQYF; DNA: TGTGCCAGCAGTTACGAGCTCACAGATACGCAGTATTTT
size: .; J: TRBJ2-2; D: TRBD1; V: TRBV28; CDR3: CASKFRGLGTGELFF; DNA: TGTGCCAGCAAATTCAGGGGGCTGGGCACCGGGGAGCTGTTTTTT
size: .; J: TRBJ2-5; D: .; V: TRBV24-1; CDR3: CATSEPSGGGETQYF; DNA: TGTGCCACCAGTGAGCCGTCTGGGGGAGGAGAGACCCAGTACTTC
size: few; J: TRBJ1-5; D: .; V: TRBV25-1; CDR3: CASSEAVVNQPQHF; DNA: TGTGCCAGCAGTGAAGCCGTAGTCAATCAGCCCCAGCATTTT
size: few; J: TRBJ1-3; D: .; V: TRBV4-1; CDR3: CASSQDQLGGNTIYF; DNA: TGCGCCAGCAGCCAAGATCAGCTGGGAGGAAACACCATATATTTT
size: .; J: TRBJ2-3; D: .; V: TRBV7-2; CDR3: CASSLPTGLRDTQYF; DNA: TGTGCCAGCAGCTTACCGACGGGGCTCCGAGATACGCAGTATTTT
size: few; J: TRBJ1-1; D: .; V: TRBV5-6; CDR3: CASSSGTRTRTEAFF; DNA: TGTGCCAGCAGCTCAGGCACGAGGACACGGACTGAAGCTTTCTTT
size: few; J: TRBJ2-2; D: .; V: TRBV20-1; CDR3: CSARDLVAVNTGELFF; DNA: TGCAGTGCAAGAGATCTAGTAGCGGTGAACACCGGGGAGCTGTTTTTT
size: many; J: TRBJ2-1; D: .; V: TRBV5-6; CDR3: CASSLAGSNEQFF; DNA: TGTGCCAGCAGCTTGGCTGGGTCCAATGAGCAGTTCTTC
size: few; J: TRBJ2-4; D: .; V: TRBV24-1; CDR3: CATSSPRPRSSENIQYF; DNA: TGTGCCACCAGCTCCCCTCGGCCGAGATCCTCGGAGAACATTCAGTACTTC
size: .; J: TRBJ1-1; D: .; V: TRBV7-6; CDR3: CASSSPGATNTEAFF; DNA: TGTGCCAGCAGCTCACCAGGGGCCACGAACACTGAAGCTTTCTTT
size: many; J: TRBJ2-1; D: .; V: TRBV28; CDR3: CASNNDRASTYNEQFF; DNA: TGTGCCAGCAACAACGACCGGGCGTCTACCTACAATGAGCAGTTCTTC
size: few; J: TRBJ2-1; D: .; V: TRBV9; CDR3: CASSVSGVSYNEQFF; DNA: TGTGCCAGCAGCGTATCGGGGGTGTCCTACAATGAGCAGTTCTTC
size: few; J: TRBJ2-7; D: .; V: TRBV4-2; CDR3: CASSQNPRSYEQYF; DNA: TGTGCCAGCAGCCAAAACCCCCGCTCCTACGAGCAGTACTTC
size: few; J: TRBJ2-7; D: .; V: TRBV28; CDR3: CASSWVGYEQYF; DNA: TGTGCCAGCAGTTGGGTTGGATACGAGCAGTACTTC
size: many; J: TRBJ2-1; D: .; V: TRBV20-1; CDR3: CSARAYGKYNEQFF; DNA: TGCAGTGCTAGGGCCTACGGGAAATACAATGAGCAGTTCTTC
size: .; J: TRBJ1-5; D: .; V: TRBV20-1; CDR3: CSARSQGVVQPQHF; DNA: TGCAGTGCTAGATCACAGGGAGTCGTACAGCCCCAGCATTTT
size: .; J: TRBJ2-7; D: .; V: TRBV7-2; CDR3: CASTPRESHEQYF; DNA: TGTGCCAGCACCCCCCGGGAGTCCCATGAGCAGTACTTC
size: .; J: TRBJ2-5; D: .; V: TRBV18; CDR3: CASSQTYQETQYF; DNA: TGTGCCAGCTCACAAACGTACCAAGAGACCCAGTACTTC
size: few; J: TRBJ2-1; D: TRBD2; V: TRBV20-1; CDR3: CSANLAGGTLYEQFF; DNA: TGCAGTGCTAACCTAGCGGGGGGGACTCTGTATGAGCAGTTCTTC
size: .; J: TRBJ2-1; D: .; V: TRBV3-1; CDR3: CASSQARSYYNEQFF; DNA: TGTGCCAGCAGCCAGGCCAGGTCGTACTACAATGAGCAGTTCTTC
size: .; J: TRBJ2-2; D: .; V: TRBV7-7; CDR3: CASSQSPDGELFF; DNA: TGTGCTAGCAGTCAATCGCCTGACGGGGAGCTGTTTTTT
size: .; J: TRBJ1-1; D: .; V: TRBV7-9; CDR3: CASSIYAPRGGDEAFF; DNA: TGTGCCAGCAGCATATACGCCCCCAGGGGCGGTGATGAAGCTTTCTTT
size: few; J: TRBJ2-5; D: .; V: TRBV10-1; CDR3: CASSAPGTSLQETQYF; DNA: TGCGCCAGCAGTGCCCCTGGGACCTCCCTCCAAGAGACCCAGTACTTC
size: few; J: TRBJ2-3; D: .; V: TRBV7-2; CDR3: CASSLDWVTQYF; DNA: TGTGCCAGCAGCCTCGACTGGGTTACGCAGTATTTT
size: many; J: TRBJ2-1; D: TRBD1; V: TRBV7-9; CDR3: CASSWDRGPYEQFF; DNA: TGTGCCAGCAGCTGGGACAGGGGGCCCTATGAGCAGTTCTTC
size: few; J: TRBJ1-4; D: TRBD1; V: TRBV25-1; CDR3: CASSDQRTGLSTNEKLFF; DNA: TGTGCCAGCAGTGATCAAAGGACAGGGCTATCAACTAATGAAAAACTGTTTTTT
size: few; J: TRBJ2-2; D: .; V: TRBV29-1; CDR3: CSVGQPTGELFF; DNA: TGCAGCGTTGGGCAGCCCACCGGGGAGCTGTTTTTT
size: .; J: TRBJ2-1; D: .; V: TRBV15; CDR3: CATSRGSYSYNEQFF; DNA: TGTGCCACCAGCAGAGGTAGTTACTCCTACAATGAGCAGTTCTTC
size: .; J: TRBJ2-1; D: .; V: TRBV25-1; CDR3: CASSDLGHSYNEQFF; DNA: TGTGCCAGCAGTGATTTAGGGCACTCCTACAATGAGCAGTTCTTC
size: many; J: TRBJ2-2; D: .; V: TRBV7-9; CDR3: CASSSLRLSTGELFF; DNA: TGTGCCAGCAGCTCTCTAAGGCTGTCCACCGGGGAGCTGTTTTTT
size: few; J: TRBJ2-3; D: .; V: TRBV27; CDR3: CASSLLLALDTQYF; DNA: TGTGCCAGCAGTTTATTACTAGCTCTAGATACGCAGTATTTT
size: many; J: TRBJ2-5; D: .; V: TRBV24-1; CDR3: CATSGEGGGKQETQYF; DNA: TGTGCCACCAGTGGTGAGGGGGGGGGGAAACAAGAGACCCAGTACTTC
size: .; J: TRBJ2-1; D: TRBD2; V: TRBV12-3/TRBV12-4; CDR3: CASSPTGLATNNEQFF; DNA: TGTGCCAGCAGTCCCACGGGACTAGCGACCAACAATGAGCAGTTCTTC